This TCR beta chain emerged from a study of blood T cell repertoires in COVID-19. Across the whole study: The samples span acute and convalescent COVID-19 from the United States, Italy and Spain. The cDNA or gDNA used as material had been derived from T cells, B-cell-depleted T cells, or PBMCs.

Germline assignment: CDR1 KGHSH and CDR2 LQKENI. This CDR3 contains 15 residues. The V end was cut by 5 bases, the J end by 0 bases, with 14 bases between. Methods used by the authors: Counts of nucleated cells, estimated from reference gene primer amplification, were obtained. Generated by immunoSEQ multiplex PCR, the TCRdb table keeps only in-frame clones and is missing some. The V and J calls and clone size come from that table; D and trimming were worked out from the DNA. The sample gives about 400,000 clones, 86% of which show up once; 7.1% is in the top ten. The chain is built from TRBV18 and TRBJ2-7, with no clear D. The receptor's source is a woman aged 55-75 years with COVID-19, enrolled during active disease. Sample: peripheral blood. The CDR3 loop is CASSSTTSTSYEQYF. For the CDR3, the DNA is TGTGCCAGCTCATCTACTACGTCAACCTCCTACGAGCAGTACTTC. The complete variable domain, with remaining parts taken from reference TRBV18 and TRBJ2-7, reads NAGVMQNPRHLVRRRGQEARLRCSPMKGHSHVYWYRQLPEEGLKFMVYLQKENIIDESGMPKERFSAEFPKEGPSILRIQQVVRGDSAAYFCASSSTTSTSYEQYFGPGTRLTVT.